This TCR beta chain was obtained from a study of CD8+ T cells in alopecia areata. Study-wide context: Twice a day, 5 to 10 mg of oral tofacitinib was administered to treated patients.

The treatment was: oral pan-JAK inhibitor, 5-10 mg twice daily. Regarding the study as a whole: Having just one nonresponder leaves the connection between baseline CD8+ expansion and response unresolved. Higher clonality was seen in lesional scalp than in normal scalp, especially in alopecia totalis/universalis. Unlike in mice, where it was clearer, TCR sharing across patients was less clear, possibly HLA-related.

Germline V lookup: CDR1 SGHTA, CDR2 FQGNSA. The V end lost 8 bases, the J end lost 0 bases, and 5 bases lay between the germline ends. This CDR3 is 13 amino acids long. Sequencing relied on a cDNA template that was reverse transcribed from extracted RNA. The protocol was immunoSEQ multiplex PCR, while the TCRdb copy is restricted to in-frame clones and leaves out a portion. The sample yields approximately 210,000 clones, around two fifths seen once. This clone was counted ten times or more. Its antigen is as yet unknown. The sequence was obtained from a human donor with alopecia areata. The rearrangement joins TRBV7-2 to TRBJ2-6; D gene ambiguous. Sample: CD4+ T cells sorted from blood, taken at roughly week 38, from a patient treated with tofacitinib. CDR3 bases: TGTGCCAGCCAAACCTCTGGGGCCAACGTCCTGACTTTC. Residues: CASQTSGANVLTF.